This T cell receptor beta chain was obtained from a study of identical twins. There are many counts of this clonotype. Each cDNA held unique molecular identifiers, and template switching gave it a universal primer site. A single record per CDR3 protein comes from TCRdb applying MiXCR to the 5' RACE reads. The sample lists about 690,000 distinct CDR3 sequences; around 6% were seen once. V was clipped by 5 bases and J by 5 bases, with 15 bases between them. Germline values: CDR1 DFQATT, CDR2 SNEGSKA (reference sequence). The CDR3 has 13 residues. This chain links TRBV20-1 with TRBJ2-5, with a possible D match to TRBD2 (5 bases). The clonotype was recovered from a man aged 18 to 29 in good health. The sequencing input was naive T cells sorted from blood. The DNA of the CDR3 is TGCAGTGCTCTTGGGCCGGGCGGGGAGACCCAGTACTTC. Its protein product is CSALGPGGETQYF.